The 21 T cell receptor beta chains given below trace back to one sample, sequenced in a study of blood T cell repertoires in COVID-19. TCRdb's table, derived via immunoSEQ multiplex PCR, lists solely in-frame clones and lacks some. Seen here are around 300,000 clones, just under 90% observed once, and the top ten hold approximately 4%. Sequenced input: peripheral blood. These receptors were collected from a woman aged 40 to 50 with acute or convalescent COVID-19.

The rearrangement links TRBV19 to TRBJ2-1, with 7 bases aligning to TRBD2. The CDR3 extends over 18 amino acids. After removal of 3 bases from V and 1 base from J, the junction contained 12 bases not matched to a gene. Germline V gene data show CDR1 as LNHDA and CDR2 as SQIVND (reference sequence). The CDR3 DNA follows: TGTGCCAGTAGTATCTTTCTGGGAGGGGAGGGATCCTACAATGAGCAGTTCTTC. Encoded protein: CASSIFLGGEGSYNEQFF.

The V gene is TRBV29-1, the J gene TRBJ1-4; tentative D call: TRBD1 (5 bases). CDR3 length: 13 residues. Per the germline V gene, CDR1 is SQVTM and CDR2 is ANQGSEA. Trimming removed 4 bases from V and 0 bases from J, with 6 bases in between. Here the CDR3 reads CSVVQATNEKLFF. The DNA of the CDR3 is TGCAGCGTTGTACAGGCAACTAATGAAAAACTGTTTTTT.

This rearrangement joins TRBV2 to TRBJ1-5; D gene uncertain. The germline V gene has CDR1 SNHLY and CDR2 FYNNEI. This CDR3 has 15 amino acids. Trimming pared 5 bases from V and 3 bases from J, leaving 14 bases between. CDR3 loop: CASSLRLDINQPQHF. As DNA, the CDR3 is TGTGCCAGCAGTTTAAGGCTAGATATCAATCAGCCCCAGCATTTT.

The chain links TRBV6-4 to TRBJ1-1; 7 nucleotides agree with TRBD1. The CDR3 runs 14 residues. Per the germline V gene, CDR1 is MRHNA and CDR2 is SNTAGT. The V and J ends lost 6 bases and 7 bases, in that order; junction bases with no gene match: 11. For the CDR3, the DNA is TGTGCCAGCAGGGGGACAGTTGAACAGAGTGAAGCTTTCTTT. This encodes CASRGTVEQSEAFF.

This chain joins TRBV6-5 and TRBJ2-3; 9 bases agree with TRBD1. Germline CDR1 MNHEY, CDR2 SVGAGI. The CDR3 totals 14 residues. The V and J ends lost 2 bases and 6 bases, in that order; junction bases with no gene match: 3. The CDR3 is CASSYEGTGDTQYF. Here the CDR3 DNA reads TGTGCCAGCAGTTACGAGGGGACAGGGGATACGCAGTATTTT.

The V gene is TRBV5-1, the J gene TRBJ2-3; 7 positions match TRBD1. There are 12 residues in the CDR3. Germline trimming cut 3 bases from V and 8 bases from J; bases unmatched to any gene: 3. Germline V gene data show CDR1 as SGHRS and CDR2 as YFSETQ. The CDR3 coding sequence is TGCGCCAGCAGCTCTGACAGGGCTACGCAGTATTTT. Protein product: CASSSDRATQYF.

The chain carries TRBV7-9 and TRBJ2-4; tentatively, D is TRBD2 (6 bases). The CDR3 consists of 16 residues. The V gene's germline CDR1 is SEHNR and CDR2 FQNEAQ (reference sequence). V gave up 2 bases and J gave up 0 bases, with 11 bases separating them. As DNA, the CDR3 is TGTGCCAGCAGCTTACATCAGGGACTAGCCAAAAACATTCAGTACTTC. Amino acid sequence: CASSLHQGLAKNIQYF.

The chain joins TRBV29-1 to TRBJ1-1, with TRBD1 matching over 8 bases. J gave up 4 bases and V 5 bases, and 3 bases lay outside the gene matches. The CDR3 has 12 amino acids. Germline CDR1 is SQVTM and CDR2 is ANQGSEA. CDR3 sequence (DNA): TGCAGCGTTCCCAGGGGGCCCACTGAAGCTTTCTTT. Translating gives CSVPRGPTEAFF.

The V gene is TRBV29-1, the J gene TRBJ1-2; D might be TRBD1 (5 bases). V lost 7 bases, J lost 7 bases, and 19 bases lay in between. The germline V gene has CDR1 SQVTM and CDR2 ANQGSEA. The CDR3 is 13 amino acids. The CDR3 DNA reads TGCAGCGCCTGGACCGGGGGAGGTCGTGGCTACACCTTC. Translation: CSAWTGGGRGYTF.

The chain combines TRBV2 with TRBJ1-5; TRBD1 matches 8 bases. The CDR3 length is 15 residues. Germline-derived CDR1 and CDR2 are SNHLY and FYNNEI. V lost 4 bases, J lost 6 bases, and 8 bases stayed unmatched. CDR3 amino acids: CASSAQGAAGQPQHF. The CDR3 coding sequence is TGTGCCAGCAGTGCTCAGGGGGCTGCCGGTCAGCCCCAGCATTTT.

This rearrangement joins TRBV15 to TRBJ1-4; perhaps TRBD1 as D (6 bases). The germline V gene encodes CDR1 LNHNV and CDR2 YYDKDF (reference sequence). Trimming removed 0 bases from V and 3 bases from J, with 11 bases in between. The CDR3 is 16 amino acids. The CDR3 is CATSRDGGAANEKLFF. In DNA, the CDR3 is TGTGCCACCAGCAGAGATGGGGGGGCGGCTAATGAAAAACTGTTTTTT.

The rearrangement uses TRBV24-1 and TRBJ2-3; possible D gene TRBD2, 5 bases. Trimming removed 0 bases from V and 0 bases from J, with 15 bases in between. In germline, CDR1 is KGHDR, CDR2 SFDVKD. The CDR3 extends over 18 amino acids. CDR3 nucleotides: TGTGCCACCAGTGATTTGCGGGCCGGGGAGCTCAGCACAGATACGCAGTATTTT. It translates to CATSDLRAGELSTDTQYF.

This clone was found a few times. J is TRBJ1-2 and V is TRBV29-1; D is uncertain. The CDR3 sequence is 12 residues long. V was pared by 3 bases and J by 8 bases, with 13 bases between. Per germline, CDR1 SQVTM and CDR2 ANQGSEA. CDR3: CSVEVSGTGYTF. In DNA, the CDR3 is TGCAGCGTTGAGGTTTCAGGAACCGGCTACACCTTC.

The chain uses TRBV12-3 or TRBV12-4 and TRBJ1-3; D might be TRBD1 (5 bases). Trimming pared 6 bases from V and 2 bases from J, leaving 8 bases between. The CDR3 is 13 residues long. CDR3: CASSLGAGNTIYF. The CDR3 DNA is TGTGCCAGCAGCCTAGGGGCTGGAAACACCATATATTTT.

A few counts support this clone. The chain combines TRBV6-5 with TRBJ1-2; TRBD1 matches at 7 bases. Trimming at V came to 6 bases and at J to 8 bases, leaving 9 bases not matched to a gene. From germline, CDR1 is MNHEY and CDR2 SVGAGI. The CDR3 runs 13 residues. The CDR3 region is CASSRGTTLGYTF. The CDR3 DNA is TGTGCCAGCAGCAGGGGGACAACGTTAGGCTACACCTTC.

The sample holds one count of this clone. The J gene is TRBJ1-1, the V gene TRBV5-1; D is undetermined. V was shortened by 0 bases and J by 0 bases, with 12 bases between the two germline ends. CDR3 length: 16 amino acids. The germline gives CDR1 SGHRS, CDR2 YFSETQ. CDR3 DNA sequence: TGCGCCAGCAGCTTGGCCTCAGGCTCAATGAACACTGAAGCTTTCTTT. It encodes CASSLASGSMNTEAFF.

The V gene is TRBV6-5, the J gene TRBJ2-1; the match to TRBD2 covers 14 bases. In germline, CDR1 is MNHEY, CDR2 SVGAGI. The CDR3 runs to 14 residues. Losses at the gene ends were 6 bases for V and 10 bases for J; bases not matched to a gene: 5. CDR3 loop: CASSRLAGGSEQFF. In DNA, the CDR3 is TGTGCCAGCAGCCGACTAGCGGGGGGGAGCGAGCAGTTCTTC.

The chain uses TRBV11-2 and TRBJ2-5, with 11 bases aligning to TRBD2. Germline CDR1 is SGHAT and CDR2 is FQNNGV. The trim removed 0 bases at V and 2 bases at J, leaving 8 bases unmatched. The CDR3 is 18 amino acids. The CDR3 nucleotides read TGTGCCAGCAGCTTAGACCTAGCGGGGGGCCGCCTTCAAGAGACCCAGTACTTC. Translated: CASSLDLAGGRLQETQYF. Supplemented by reference TRBV11-2 and TRBJ2-5, the full variable domain reads EAGVAQSPRYKIIEKRQSVAFWCNPISGHATLYWYQQILGQGPKLLIQFQNNGVVDDSQLPKDRFSAERLKGVDSTLKIQPAKLEDSAVYLCASSLDLAGGRLQETQYFGPGTRLLVL.

J is TRBJ1-3 and V is TRBV9; 7 bases fit TRBD1. Germline assignment: CDR1 SGDLS and CDR2 YYNGEE. This CDR3 comprises 18 residues. The V and J ends lost 0 bases and 0 bases, in that order; junction bases with no gene match: 9. The CDR3 sequence: CASSVGAGGTFSGNTIYF. The DNA for the CDR3 is TGTGCCAGCAGCGTAGGTGCAGGGGGAACCTTCTCTGGAAACACCATATATTTT.

The V gene is TRBV6-5, the J gene TRBJ2-5; tentatively, D is TRBD1 (6 bases). The CDR3 is 13 residues long. Between the trimmed V and J ends, which lost 2 bases and 5 bases, there was a span of 9 bases. CDR1 is MNHEY and CDR2 is SVGAGI in the germline V gene. This CDR3 reads CASSYRGLETQYF. Written as DNA, the CDR3 is TGTGCCAGCAGTTACAGGGGGTTGGAGACCCAGTACTTC.

The rearrangement uses TRBV6-5 and TRBJ1-4, with D unclear. Germline-derived CDR1 and CDR2 are MNHEY and SVGAGI. Trimming stripped 5 bases from V and 8 bases from J, with 18 bases between. The CDR3 has 15 amino acids. CDR3 in DNA: TGTGCCAGCAGTCCCTCAGGCAGCCATTGGGAAAAACTGTTTTTT. As protein: CASSPSGSHWEKLFF.